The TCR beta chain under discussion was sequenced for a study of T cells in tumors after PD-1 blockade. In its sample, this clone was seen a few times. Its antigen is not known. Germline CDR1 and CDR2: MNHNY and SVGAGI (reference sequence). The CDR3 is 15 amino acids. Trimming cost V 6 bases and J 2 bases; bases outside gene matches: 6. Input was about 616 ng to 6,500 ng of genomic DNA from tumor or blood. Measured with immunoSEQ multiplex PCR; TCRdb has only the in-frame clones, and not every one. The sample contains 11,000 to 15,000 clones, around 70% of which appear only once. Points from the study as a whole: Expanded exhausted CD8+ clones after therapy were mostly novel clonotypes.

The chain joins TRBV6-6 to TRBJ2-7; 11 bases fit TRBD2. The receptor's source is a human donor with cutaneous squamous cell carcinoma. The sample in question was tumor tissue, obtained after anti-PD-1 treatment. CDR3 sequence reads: CASRQGLAGTYEQYF. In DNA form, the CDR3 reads TGTGCCAGCAGGCAAGGACTAGCGGGCACCTACGAGCAGTACTTC.